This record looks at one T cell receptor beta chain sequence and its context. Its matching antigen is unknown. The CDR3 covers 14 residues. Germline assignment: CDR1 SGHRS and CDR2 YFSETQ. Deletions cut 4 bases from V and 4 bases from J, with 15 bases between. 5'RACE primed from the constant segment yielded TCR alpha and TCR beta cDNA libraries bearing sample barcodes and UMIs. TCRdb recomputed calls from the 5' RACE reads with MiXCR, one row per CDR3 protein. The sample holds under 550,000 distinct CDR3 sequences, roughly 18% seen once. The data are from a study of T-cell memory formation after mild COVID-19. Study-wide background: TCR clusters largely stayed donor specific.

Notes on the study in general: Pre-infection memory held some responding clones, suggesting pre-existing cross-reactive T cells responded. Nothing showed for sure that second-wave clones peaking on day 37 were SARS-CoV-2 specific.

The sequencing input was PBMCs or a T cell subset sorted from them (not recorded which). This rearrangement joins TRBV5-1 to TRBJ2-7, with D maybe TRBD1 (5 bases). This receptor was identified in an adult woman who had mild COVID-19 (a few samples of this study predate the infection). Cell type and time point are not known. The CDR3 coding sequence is TGCGCCAGCAGCCGTGAGTCAGGGTGGTACGAGCAGTACTTC. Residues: CASSRESGWYEQYF.